One and the same sample provided the 8 T cell receptor beta chains below, sequenced in a study of blood T cell repertoires in COVID-19. Profiled with immunoSEQ multiplex PCR; TCRdb holds only in-frame clones, not every one. This sample has around 58,000 clones, with more than 75% found just once. The sequencing input was PBMCs or T cells enriched from blood (not recorded which). These receptors came from a middle-aged woman who had recovered from COVID-19.

This chain uses TRBV19 with TRBJ1-1; possibly TRBD1 for D (5 bases). V was clipped by 5 bases and J by 6 bases, with 10 bases between them. Germline values: CDR1 LNHDA, CDR2 SQIVND (reference sequence). The CDR3 sequence is 12 residues long. The CDR3 protein is CASSWQGAEAFF. For the CDR3, the DNA is TGTGCCAGTAGTTGGCAGGGCGCTGAAGCTTTCTTT.

The CDR3 region has the DNA TGTGCCAGTAGAGACAGTCCGGGACAGGGTTATGGCTACACCTTC. Translation: CASRDSPGQGYGYTF. The chain employs TRBV19 and TRBJ1-2; 9 nucleotides agree with TRBD1. The CDR3 covers 15 residues. The V gene end was trimmed by 6 bases and the J gene end by 5 bases; junction bases not matched to a gene: 10. Germline V gene lookup returns CDR1 LNHDA and CDR2 SQIVND (reference sequence).

The chain links TRBV6-1 to TRBJ1-1; D remains ambiguous. The CDR3 is 13 residues long. Germline V gene lookup returns CDR1 MNHNS and CDR2 SASEGT. V lost 2 bases to trimming and J lost 6 bases, with 10 bases between them. The CDR3 loop reads CASSERQRAEAFF. Written as DNA, the CDR3 is TGTGCCAGCAGTGAACGTCAGCGAGCTGAAGCTTTCTTT.

The rearrangement links TRBV18 to TRBJ1-1; tentative D call: TRBD1 (6 bases). Germline V gene lookup returns CDR1 KGHSH and CDR2 LQKENI. The CDR3 is 15 amino acids. Trimming removed 0 bases from V and 0 bases from J, with 8 bases in between. The CDR3 DNA reads as TGTGCCAGCTCACCACCGGGGACAATGAACACTGAAGCTTTCTTT. This codes for CASSPPGTMNTEAFF.

The CDR3 region is CASSPRTGRQETQYF. The CDR3, as DNA: TGTGCCAGCTCACCACGGACAGGGAGACAAGAGACCCAGTACTTC. J is TRBJ2-5 and V is TRBV18, with 8 positions matching TRBD1. Trimming at V came to 1 base and at J to 2 bases, leaving 3 bases not matched to a gene. The CDR3 runs to 15 residues. Looked up from germline, CDR1 is KGHSH and CDR2 is LQKENI.

The chain has TRBV2 and TRBJ2-6; D is undetermined. This CDR3 has 13 residues. The V end was cut by 8 bases, the J end by 10 bases, with 15 bases between. Germline V gives CDR1 SNHLY, CDR2 FYNNEI. The CDR3 is CASCDMTGNVLTF. CDR3 nucleotide sequence: TGTGCCAGCTGCGATATGACCGGGAACGTCCTGACTTTC.

This chain connects TRBV11-1 to TRBJ1-2, with TRBD1 matching over 9 bases. Germline assignment: CDR1 SGHAT and CDR2 FQDESV (reference sequence). This CDR3 contains 13 residues. V lost 5 bases, J lost 7 bases, and 5 bases stayed unmatched. The CDR3 reads CASSPDRGIGYTF. In DNA, the CDR3 is TGTGCCAGCAGCCCCGACAGGGGGATTGGCTACACCTTC.

The J gene is TRBJ2-1, the V gene TRBV10-1, with TRBD1 matching 8 bases. The CDR3 consists of 13 residues. Germline V gene data show CDR1 as WNHNN and CDR2 as SYGVQD (reference sequence). Trimming took 2 bases from V and 8 from J; bases not matched to a gene: 2. The CDR3 loop is CASSEDRGYEQFF. In DNA form, the CDR3 reads TGCGCCAGCAGTGAGGACAGGGGATATGAGCAGTTCTTC.